This section outlines one T cell receptor (beta chain) sequence together with its context. Its target is unknown. CDR3 length: 16 amino acids. CDR1 SEHNR and CDR2 FQNEAQ come from the germline V gene (reference sequence). With V trimmed by 5 bases and J by 2 bases, 8 bases remained unmatched. The method was immunoSEQ multiplex PCR; TCRdb's version includes in-frame clones alone and lacks a portion of them. The data contain around 100,000 clones, 94% of them singletons. The data belong to a study of siplizumab effects on memory and regulatory T cells. Whole-study results and caveats: Suppression by proliferating Tregs derived from siplizumab cultures was not verified. Roughly 75-95% of proliferating CD4+ or CD8+ clones lacked a naive or memory phenotype that could be assigned.

This chain joins TRBV7-9 and TRBJ1-4, with 7 positions matching TRBD1. Sequenced material: Tregs sorted from blood. The origin of this receptor is a human donor in good health. CDR3 nucleotide sequence: TGTGCCAGCAGCACCGACAGGGTCTCGACTAATGAAAAACTGTTTTTT. Residues: CASSTDRVSTNEKLFF.